Below, one T cell receptor beta chain is given with its context. Antigen unknown. The data were produced by immunoSEQ multiplex PCR, yet TCRdb's version contains in-frame clones alone and is incomplete. The profile shows over 150,000 clones, around nine tenths of them singletons. The data originate from a study of T cell responses to AZD1222 COVID-19 vaccine. Study findings and constraints: Of spike-specific TCRs, nearly half reportedly target regions left unmutated in variants. The number of AZD1222 recipients seropositive at baseline was only five or six. Compared with day 0, the breadth and depth of the Spike-specific TCR repertoire rose significantly after two doses of AZD1222. Spike-wide vaccine-associated CD4 TCRs dominated at 160-218 and 743-854.

Trimming pared 0 bases from V and 2 bases from J, leaving 9 bases between. The CDR3 extends over 14 amino acids. Germline CDR1 reads SGHTS; CDR2 reads YDEGEE. The sequence derives from an adult in good health. The J gene is TRBJ2-7, the V gene TRBV5-8; D may be TRBD1 (6 bases). The starting material was peripheral blood, obtained on day 0 of AZD1222 vaccination. Written as DNA, the CDR3 is TGTGCCAGCAGCTTGGCAGGGGTTACCTACGAGCAGTACTTC. Its protein is CASSLAGVTYEQYF. The full variable domain, its missing parts supplied by reference TRBV5-8 and TRBJ2-7, is EAGVTQSPTHLIKTRGQQATLRCSPISGHTSVYWYQQALGLGLQFLLWYDEGEERNRGNFPPRFSGRQFPNYSSELNVNALELEDSALYLCASSLAGVTYEQYFGPGTRLTVT.